This T cell receptor beta chain was sequenced during a study of T cell repertoires in cytomegalovirus infection. Notes on the study in general: Dominating the ex vivo response were TCR beta clonotypes that were CMV-specific and HLA-C-restricted. Summed frequency of shared TCR beta families picked out CMV carriers who also had the relevant HLA.

In its sample, this clonotype was seen many times. The antigen is undetermined. V was shortened by 3 bases and J by 2 bases, with 19 bases between the two germline ends. The CDR3 has 17 residues. The V gene's germline CDR1 is ENHRY and CDR2 SYGVKD. Each CDR3 protein gets one entry after TCRdb re-called the reads with MiXCR. Altogether about 490,000 distinct CDR3 sequences are present, 11% being singletons, with the ten largest covering about 10%. Sequenced material: PBMCs. This clonotype was sampled from a human donor in good health (CMV status not recorded). Some clones in this sample may be carry-over from other donors' samples. This sequence joins TRBV10-3 and TRBJ2-5, with D possibly matching TRBD1 (5 bases). In DNA, the CDR3 is TGTGCCATCAGTGAAGGGGTTGGCGTAAAGGGGCAAGAGACCCAGTACTTC. It specifies CAISEGVGVKGQETQYF.